One T cell receptor beta chain is described in this entry. No antigen is known for it. The sample originates from a study of CD8 T cells in ankylosing spondylitis. Study results and caveats: Earlier studies detected some motif variants in reactive arthritis synovial fluid and blood. For ankylosing spondylitis blood, a TCR beta motif of about eight highly homologous variants appeared characteristic. Enrichment of disease-linked clones was reportedly significant in matched ankylosing spondylitis synovial fluid. Within peripheral blood, clones linked to disease were CD8+ and relatively rare.

In TCRdb, the 5' RACE reads were re-called with MiXCR into one record per CDR3 protein. The sample holds 380,000 or so distinct CDR3 sequences, approximately 20% seen once. This clonotype originated in a male donor with ankylosing spondylitis or in good health (not recorded which). Material: blood, either unsorted or a sorted T cell fraction (not recorded which).

The CDR3 bases are TGTGCCAGCAGCTCCCAACAGGGGCAAGAGACCCAGTACTTC. It codes for CASSSQQGQETQYF. V and J are TRBV11-2 and TRBJ2-5; 7 nucleotides align to TRBD1. Per germline, CDR1 SGHAT and CDR2 FQNNGV. V shed 4 bases and J 2 bases; nucleotides not matched to a gene: 4. The CDR3 covers 14 residues.